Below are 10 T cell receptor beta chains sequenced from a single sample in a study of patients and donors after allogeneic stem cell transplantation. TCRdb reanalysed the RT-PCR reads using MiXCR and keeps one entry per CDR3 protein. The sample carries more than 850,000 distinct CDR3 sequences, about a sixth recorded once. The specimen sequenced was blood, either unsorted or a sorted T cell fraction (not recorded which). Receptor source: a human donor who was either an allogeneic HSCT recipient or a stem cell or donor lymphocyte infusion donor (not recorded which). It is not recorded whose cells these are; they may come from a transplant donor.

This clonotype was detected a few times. In DNA form, the CDR3 reads TGTGCCAGCAGCCAAGATGAGGGACTTTCCGAGACCCAGTACTTC. Translation: CASSQDEGLSETQYF. The rearrangement links TRBV4-2 to TRBJ2-5, with a tentative D call TRBD2 (6 bases). The CDR3 sequence is 15 residues long. In germline, CDR1 is LGHNA, CDR2 YNFKEQ. V lost 0 bases to trimming and J lost 5 bases, with 13 bases between them.

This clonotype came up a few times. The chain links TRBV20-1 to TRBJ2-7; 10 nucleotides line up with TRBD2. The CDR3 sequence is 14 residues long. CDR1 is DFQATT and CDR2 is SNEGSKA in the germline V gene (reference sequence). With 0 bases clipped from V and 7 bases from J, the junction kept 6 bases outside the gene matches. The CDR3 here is CSAREAGGHREQYF. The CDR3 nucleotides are TGCAGTGCTAGAGAAGCGGGAGGGCATCGTGAGCAGTACTTC.

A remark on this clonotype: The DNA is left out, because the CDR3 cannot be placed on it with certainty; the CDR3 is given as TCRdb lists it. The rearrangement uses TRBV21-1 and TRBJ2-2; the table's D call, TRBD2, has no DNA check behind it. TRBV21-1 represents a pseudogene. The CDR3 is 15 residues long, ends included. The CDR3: CASSPVAGGTGELFF.

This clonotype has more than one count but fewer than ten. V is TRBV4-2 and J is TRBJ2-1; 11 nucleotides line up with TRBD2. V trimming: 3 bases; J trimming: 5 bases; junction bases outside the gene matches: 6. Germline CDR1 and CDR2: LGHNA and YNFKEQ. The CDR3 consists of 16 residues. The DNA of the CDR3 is TGTGCCAGCAGCCATACCGTGACTAGCGGGAACAATGAGCAGTTCTTC. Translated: CASSHTVTSGNNEQFF.

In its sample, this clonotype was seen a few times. The CDR3 DNA reads TGTGCCAGCAGCCTAAAATCAGGGGTAGCCAAAAACATTCAGTACTTC. As protein: CASSLKSGVAKNIQYF. The rearrangement joins TRBV7-8 to TRBJ2-4; D is possibly TRBD1 (6 bases). From germline, CDR1 is SGHVS and CDR2 FQNEAQ. Trimming removed 5 bases at V and 0 bases at J, with 14 bases between. This CDR3 has 16 amino acids.

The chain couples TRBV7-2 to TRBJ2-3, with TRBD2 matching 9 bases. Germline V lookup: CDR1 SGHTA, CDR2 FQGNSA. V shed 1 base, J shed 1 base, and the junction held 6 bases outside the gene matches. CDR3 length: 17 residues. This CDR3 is CASSLVSGGRGTDTQYF. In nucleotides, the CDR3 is TGTGCCAGCAGCTTAGTATCTGGCGGGAGGGGCACAGATACGCAGTATTTT. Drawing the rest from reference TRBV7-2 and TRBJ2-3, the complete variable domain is GAGVSQSPSNKVTEKGKDVELRCDPISGHTALYWYRQSLGQGLEFLIYFQGNSAPDKSGLPSDRFSAERTGGSVSTLTIQRTQQEDSAVYLCASSLVSGGRGTDTQYFGPGTRLTVL.

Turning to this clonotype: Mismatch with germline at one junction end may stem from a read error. The CDR3 DNA is TGCAGTGCTAGGAGGGGGGAGGGCCCCGACTTT. It codes for CSARRGEGPDF. The chain joins TRBV20-1 to TRBJ2-3, with D perhaps matching TRBD2 (7 bases). In germline, CDR1 is DFQATT, CDR2 SNEGSKA (reference sequence). The CDR3 consists of 11 residues.

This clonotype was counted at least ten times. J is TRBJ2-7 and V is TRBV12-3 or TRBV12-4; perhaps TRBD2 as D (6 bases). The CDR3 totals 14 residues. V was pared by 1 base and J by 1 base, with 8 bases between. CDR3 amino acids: CASSLGAGSYEQYF. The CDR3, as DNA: TGTGCCAGCAGTTTAGGCGCGGGATCCTACGAGCAGTACTTC.

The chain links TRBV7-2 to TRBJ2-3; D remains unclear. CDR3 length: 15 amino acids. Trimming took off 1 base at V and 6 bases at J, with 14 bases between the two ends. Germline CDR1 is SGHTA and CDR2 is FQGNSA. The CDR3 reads CASSLELIGSDTQYF. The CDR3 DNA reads TGTGCCAGCAGCTTAGAACTGATAGGGTCGGATACGCAGTATTTT.

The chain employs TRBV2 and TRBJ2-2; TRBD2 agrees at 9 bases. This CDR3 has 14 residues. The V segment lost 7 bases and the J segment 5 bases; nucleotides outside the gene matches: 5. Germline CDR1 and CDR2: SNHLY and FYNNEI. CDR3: CASKSGRPTGELFF. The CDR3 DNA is TGTGCCAGCAAAAGCGGGAGGCCGACCGGGGAGCTGTTTTTT.